The 25 T cell receptor beta chains given below trace back to one sample, sequenced in a study of blood T cell repertoires in COVID-19. Generated by immunoSEQ multiplex PCR, the TCRdb table keeps only in-frame clones and is missing some. The repertoire consists of about 140,000 clones, with 88% occurring once and the leading ten covering 2.5% to 3%. Sequencing input: peripheral blood. Receptors were obtained from a human donor with COVID-19, enrolled during active disease. The donor label of this sample is uncertain.

The chain recombines TRBV5-1 with TRBJ2-3, with 9 bases fitting TRBD1. The CDR3 loop spans 17 amino acids. The germline V gene has CDR1 SGHRS and CDR2 YFSETQ. V lost 4 bases, J lost 4 bases, and 13 bases stayed unmatched. CDR3 residues: CASSLGDRGKGSDTQYF. In DNA form, the CDR3 reads TGCGCCAGCAGCCTAGGAGACAGGGGGAAGGGGTCAGATACGCAGTATTTT.

The V and J genes are TRBV5-1 and TRBJ1-4; a possible D gene is TRBD1 (5 bases). V was clipped by 1 base and J by 8 bases, with 15 bases between them. CDR1 is SGHRS and CDR2 is YFSETQ in the germline V gene. There are 15 residues in the CDR3. In DNA, the CDR3 is TGCGCCAGCAGCTTGATGGCAGGGAGGCGAGAAAAACTGTTTTTT. This translates into CASSLMAGRREKLFF.

This chain links TRBV12-3 or TRBV12-4 with TRBJ2-7, with 11 bases aligning to TRBD2. V lost 8 bases, J lost 7 bases, and 7 bases stayed unmatched. The CDR3 runs 13 residues. The CDR3 sequence is CASRSGGASEQYF. The CDR3 coding sequence is TGTGCCAGCCGTAGCGGGGGGGCGAGTGAGCAGTACTTC.

The chain recombines TRBV4-1 with TRBJ2-7; 10 nucleotides match TRBD1. This CDR3 is built from 18 residues. Germline CDR1 and CDR2: MGHRA and YSYEKL. V lost 0 bases, J lost 5 bases, and 13 bases stayed unmatched. CDR3 protein: CASSQDPRGGQGDDEQYF. CDR3 coding DNA: TGCGCCAGCAGCCAAGATCCTCGGGGCGGACAGGGGGACGACGAGCAGTACTTC.

The rearrangement links TRBV3-1 (or the pseudogene TRBV3-2) to TRBJ1-2, with TRBD1 matching 8 bases. Germline CDR1 and CDR2: LGHDT and YNNKEL (reference sequence). The V and J ends lost 3 bases and 8 bases, in that order; junction bases with no gene match: 5. This CDR3 has 13 amino acids. The CDR3 DNA sequence: TGTGCCAGCAGCCATCGACAGGGGAACGGCTACACCTTC. Translation gives CASSHRQGNGYTF.

The chain combines TRBV5-5 with TRBJ1-4, with no clear D. The CDR3 is made up of 15 amino acids. The germline V gene encodes CDR1 SGHKS and CDR2 YYEKEE (reference sequence). Deletions cut 2 bases from V and 5 bases from J, with 13 bases between. The CDR3 reads CASSFSLSPNEKLFF. CDR3 nucleotide sequence: TGTGCCAGCAGCTTCTCGTTAAGCCCCAATGAAAAACTGTTTTTT.

This chain links TRBV5-1 with TRBJ1-1, with 9 bases lining up with TRBD1. The CDR3 consists of 16 residues. The germline gives CDR1 SGHRS, CDR2 YFSETQ. The V and J ends lost 4 bases and 0 bases, in that order; junction bases with no gene match: 7. The CDR3 coding sequence is TGCGCCAGCAGCCCACTGACAGGGGGAATGAACACTGAAGCTTTCTTT. It specifies CASSPLTGGMNTEAFF. The entire variable domain, with the rest obtained from reference TRBV5-1 and TRBJ1-1, is as follows: KAGVTQTPRYLIKTRGQQVTLSCSPISGHRSVSWYQQTPGQGLQFLFEYFSETQRNKGNFPGRFSGRQFSNSRSEMNVSTLELGDSALYLCASSPLTGGMNTEAFFGQGTRLTVV.

This clone was seen more than once but under ten times. This chain joins TRBV5-4 and TRBJ2-1; tentatively, D is TRBD2 (5 bases). The CDR3 is made up of 17 amino acids. Germline values: CDR1 SGHNT, CDR2 YYREEE (reference sequence). The V and J ends lost 6 bases and 0 bases respectively, with 19 bases between them. CDR3 sequence: CASTQTLAWSSYNEQFF. The CDR3 DNA reads TGTGCCAGCACCCAAACATTAGCGTGGAGCTCCTACAATGAGCAGTTCTTC.

This clone has more than one count but fewer than ten. This chain connects TRBV14 to TRBJ1-5; D gene ambiguous. The CDR3 is 13 residues long. Germline CDR1 reads SGHDN; CDR2 reads FVKESK. V was shortened by 1 base and J by 4 bases, with 5 bases between the two germline ends. The CDR3 loop is CASSQGVNQPQHF. The CDR3 coding sequence is TGTGCCAGCAGCCAAGGAGTTAATCAGCCCCAGCATTTT.

The chain couples TRBV7-9 to TRBJ2-7, with D possibly being TRBD2 (6 bases). This CDR3 is built from 13 residues. Per germline, CDR1 SEHNR and CDR2 FQNEAQ (reference sequence). V lost 1 base to trimming and J lost 3 bases, with 7 bases between them. This chain's CDR3 is CASSLGGLYEQYF. The CDR3, as DNA: TGTGCCAGCAGCTTAGGGGGACTCTACGAGCAGTACTTC.

The rearrangement joins TRBV11-3 to TRBJ1-1; 7 bases agree with TRBD1. With V trimmed by 0 bases and J by 8 bases, 3 bases remained unmatched. Germline V gene lookup returns CDR1 SGHNT and CDR2 YENEEA. The CDR3 is 13 amino acids. CDR3 sequence reads: CASSLDQTGEAFF. The DNA of the CDR3 is TGTGCCAGCAGCTTAGACCAGACAGGGGAAGCTTTCTTT.

V is TRBV27 and J is TRBJ2-7; a possible D gene is TRBD2 (6 bases). The V gene lost 5 bases and the J gene lost 8 bases, with 16 bases spanning the gap. This CDR3 is 13 amino acids long. CDR1 is MNHEY and CDR2 is SMNVEV in the germline V gene (reference sequence). CDR3 loop: CASSPQAGGKQYF. Here the CDR3 DNA reads TGTGCCAGCAGTCCCCAGGCGGGCGGGAAGCAGTACTTC.

The chain combines TRBV4-1 with TRBJ2-5; TRBD2 agrees at 12 bases. This CDR3 has 18 amino acids. Germline V gene lookup returns CDR1 MGHRA and CDR2 YSYEKL. J gave up 5 bases and V 3 bases, and 13 bases lay outside the gene matches. This CDR3 is CASSHRGLAGGGAETQYF. Here the CDR3 DNA reads TGCGCCAGCAGCCATCGGGGACTAGCGGGCGGGGGGGCGGAGACCCAGTACTTC.

The chain joins TRBV4-1 to TRBJ2-1, with 8 bases lining up with TRBD2. The CDR3 consists of 16 residues. Germline V CDR1 and CDR2: MGHRA, YSYEKL. The V gene end was trimmed by 1 base and the J gene end by 5 bases; junction bases not matched to a gene: 7. The CDR3 protein is CASSQGTGGLNNEQFF. CDR3 in DNA: TGCGCCAGCAGCCAAGGGACGGGAGGGCTGAACAATGAGCAGTTCTTC.

The DNA of the CDR3 is TGTGCCAGCCAATCCCGATGGACGGGGAAACTGTTTTTT. Translating it yields CASQSRWTGKLFF. The rearrangement joins TRBV2 to TRBJ1-4; D uncertain. Germline V CDR1 and CDR2: SNHLY, FYNNEI. V was clipped by 8 bases and J by 11 bases, with 18 bases between them. This CDR3 is built from 13 residues. The whole variable domain, filled in from reference TRBV2 and TRBJ1-4, reads EPEVTQTPSHQVTQMGQEVILRCVPISNHLYFYWYRQILGQKVEFLVSFYNNEISEKSEIFDDQFSVERPDGSNFTLKIRSTKLEDSAMYFCASQSRWTGKLFFGSGTQLSVL.

The chain joins TRBV29-1 to TRBJ1-1, with 11 bases identical to TRBD1. Trimming cost V 6 bases and J 6 bases; bases outside gene matches: 9. CDR3 length: 14 residues. The germline V gene encodes CDR1 SQVTM and CDR2 ANQGSEA. The CDR3 protein is CSVSSGQGGAEAFF. As DNA, the CDR3 is TGCAGCGTCTCGTCGGGACAGGGGGGGGCTGAAGCTTTCTTT.

This chain connects TRBV6-5 to TRBJ2-1; TRBD1 matches 9 bases. Germline V gives CDR1 MNHEY, CDR2 SVGAGI. The junction had 3 bases not matched to a gene; V was cut back by 6 bases and J by 0 bases. The CDR3 has 15 amino acids. CDR3 in DNA: TGTGCCAGCAGAGTGGACAGGGGCTCCTACAATGAGCAGTTCTTC. It encodes CASRVDRGSYNEQFF.

This clone showed up many times. V gene TRBV5-1 combines with J gene TRBJ1-2; tentative D call: TRBD1 (6 bases). The CDR3 sequence is 15 residues long. Germline CDR1 is SGHRS and CDR2 is YFSETQ. V gave up 5 bases and J gave up 3 bases, with 17 bases separating them. The CDR3 is CASRGAGAFHYGYTF. The CDR3 nucleotides are TGCGCCAGCAGGGGGGCAGGGGCATTCCACTATGGCTACACCTTC.

This chain uses TRBV5-1 with TRBJ2-1; 9 nucleotides line up with TRBD1. Per the germline V gene, CDR1 is SGHRS and CDR2 is YFSETQ. After removal of 9 bases from V and 5 bases from J, the junction contained 6 bases not matched to a gene. CDR3 length equals 13 residues. The CDR3 nucleotides read TGCGCCACCCGGGACAGGGACGACAATGAGCAGTTCTTC. Protein product: CATRDRDDNEQFF.

CDR3 in amino acids: CASSFGQGPNTIYF. The CDR3 bases are TGTGCCAGCAGCTTCGGACAGGGGCCGAACACCATATATTTT. The chain has TRBV21-1 and TRBJ1-3; the listed D gene, TRBD1, was not tested against the DNA. TRBV21-1 is deemed a pseudogene. The CDR3 totals 14 residues.

V gene TRBV19 combines with J gene TRBJ1-6; the D is unclear. From germline, CDR1 is LNHDA and CDR2 SQIVND (reference sequence). Trimming removed 8 bases at V and 5 bases at J, with 10 bases between. The CDR3 spans 13 residues. Here the CDR3 reads CASGLGNNSPLHF. The DNA for the CDR3 is TGTGCCAGTGGACTGGGGAATAATTCACCCCTCCACTTT.

V gene TRBV15 combines with J gene TRBJ2-7; unclear D gene. The germline V and J ends were trimmed by 0 bases and 7 bases, with 7 bases remaining between them. The CDR3 is 12 residues long. Looked up from germline, CDR1 is LNHNV and CDR2 is YYDKDF (reference sequence). Written as DNA, the CDR3 is TGTGCCACCAGCAGAGATTTGGCTGAGCAGTACTTC. It yields the protein CATSRDLAEQYF.

The J gene is TRBJ2-7, the V gene TRBV5-6; D gene uncertain. Germline CDR1 and CDR2: SGHDT and YYEEEE. V was pared by 0 bases and J by 1 base, with 17 bases between. The CDR3 runs to 17 residues. Here the CDR3 reads CASSLGVVQVVSYEQYF. DNA for the CDR3: TGTGCCAGCAGCTTGGGAGTGGTGCAGGTAGTTTCCTACGAGCAGTACTTC.

V gene TRBV2 combines with J gene TRBJ2-3, with D possibly matching TRBD1 (6 bases). The length of the CDR3 is 13 residues. V gave up 4 bases and J gave up 1 base, with 6 bases separating them. Germline CDR1 SNHLY, CDR2 FYNNEI. The CDR3 is CASSGQGTDTQYF. The CDR3 DNA reads TGTGCCAGCAGTGGACAGGGCACAGATACGCAGTATTTT.

A word on this clone: This specimen includes other DNA sequences encoding the same CDR3. The chain recombines TRBV5-1 with TRBJ2-2; D is perhaps TRBD1 (5 bases). This CDR3 has 15 amino acids. Germline V lookup: CDR1 SGHRS, CDR2 YFSETQ. V was cut by 0 bases and J by 2 bases, with 8 bases left in between. The CDR3 loop reads CASSLAQGNTGELFF. The CDR3 nucleotides read TGCGCCAGCAGCTTGGCCCAGGGTAACACCGGGGAGCTGTTTTTT.